What follows describes a single T cell receptor (beta chain). Antigen unknown. Study results and limitations: Tumor memory CD4+ T cell TCR gene usage clustered with blood and lymph node memory CD4+ cells and lymph node naive CD4+ cells.

This CDR3 is 14 amino acids long. Germline V gene sequence: CDR1 LGHNA, CDR2 YSLEER. V lost 5 bases to trimming and J lost 7 bases, with 14 bases between them. Constant-region reverse primers amplified full-length variable regions, followed by semi-nested Nested Universal Primer A PCR. TCRdb reprocessed the 5' RACE reads via MiXCR and lists one record per CDR3 protein. This repertoire shows approximately 60,000 distinct CDR3 sequences, around 28% found once; its top ten account for approximately 3%. The memory fraction was CD4+CD45RO+CD25- cells. This sequence was found in a female donor with breast cancer. Source material: tumor-infiltrating memory CD4+ T cells sorted from the breast tumor. Subset in this sample: memory CD4+ T cells, CD4+CD45RO+CD25-. The chain joins TRBV4-3 to TRBJ2-2; TRBD2 might be the D (5 bases). The CDR3 region has the DNA TGCGCCAGCAGCGAGGAAGCGGCCGGCGGGGAGCTGTTTTTT. Amino acids: CASSEEAAGGELFF.